This TCR beta chain was identified during a study of CD8+ T cells in alopecia areata. Study overall: The study gave treated patients oral tofacitinib at 5 to 10 mg twice daily.

Sequencing templates came from extracted RNA that was reverse transcribed into cDNA. The data were produced by immunoSEQ multiplex PCR, yet TCRdb's version contains in-frame clones alone and is incomplete. The sample lists about 140,000 clones; around 49% were seen once. The CDR3 length is 13 residues. The germline CDR1 and CDR2 sequences are MDHEN and SYDVKM. The V and J ends lost 5 bases and 9 bases respectively, with 14 bases between them. Researchers took lesional scalp punch biopsies and peripheral blood from people who were alopecia areata patients. This clone was recorded a few times. Sequencing was performed on CD4+ T cells sorted from blood, taken at week 0. The receptor was derived from a human donor with alopecia areata. This chain uses TRBV28 with TRBJ1-3; D uncertain. CDR3 sequence: CASSIPFIATIYF. CDR3 DNA: TGTGCCAGCAGTATCCCTTTTATCGCCACCATATATTTT.